The TCR beta chain under discussion was sequenced for a study of blood T cell repertoires in COVID-19. For the study at large: PBMCs, B-cell-depleted T cells, or T cells provided the cDNA or gDNA that made up the material.

This CDR3 contains 13 residues. The trim removed 3 bases at V and 10 bases at J, leaving 6 bases unmatched. From germline, CDR1 is WSHSY and CDR2 SAAADI. Produced via immunoSEQ multiplex PCR; TCRdb's table is partial and in-frame only. The table has roughly 76,000 clones, around 78% seen once. This TCR derives from a human donor in a cohort sampled during active COVID-19. The specimen was peripheral blood. This rearrangement joins TRBV10-2 to TRBJ1-2; 9 nucleotides align to TRBD1. The CDR3: CASSDGDREDYTF. The CDR3 nucleotides are TGCGCCAGCAGTGATGGGGACAGGGAGGACTACACCTTC.